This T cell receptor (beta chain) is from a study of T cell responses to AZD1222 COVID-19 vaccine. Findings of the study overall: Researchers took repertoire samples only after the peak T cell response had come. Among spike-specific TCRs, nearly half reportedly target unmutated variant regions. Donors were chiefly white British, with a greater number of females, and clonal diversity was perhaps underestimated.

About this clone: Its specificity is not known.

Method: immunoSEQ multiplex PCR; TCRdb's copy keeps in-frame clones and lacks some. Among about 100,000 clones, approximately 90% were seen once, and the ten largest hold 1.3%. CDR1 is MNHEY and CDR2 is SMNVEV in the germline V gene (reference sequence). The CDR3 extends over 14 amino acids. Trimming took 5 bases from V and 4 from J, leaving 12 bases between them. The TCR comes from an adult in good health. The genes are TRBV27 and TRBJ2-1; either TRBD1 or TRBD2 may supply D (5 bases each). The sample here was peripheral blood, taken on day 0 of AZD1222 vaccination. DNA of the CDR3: TGTGCCAGCAGTAGAGGGACGGAATACAATGAGCAGTTCTTC. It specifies CASSRGTEYNEQFF.